This passage covers 10 T cell receptor beta chains from one sample sequenced in a study of blood T cell repertoires in COVID-19. TCRdb keeps only in-frame clones here, not all; method: immunoSEQ multiplex PCR. This sample has about 280,000 clones; around nine tenths occur once, and the top ten carry about 6%. Sequencing was performed on PBMCs or T cells enriched from blood (not recorded which). These receptors came from a woman aged 40-49 years who had recovered from COVID-19.

The chain couples TRBV7-2 to TRBJ1-5, with D possibly matching TRBD1 (5 bases). This CDR3 contains 16 residues. V was pared by 1 base and J by 3 bases, with 13 bases between. CDR1 and CDR2 from the germline V gene are SGHTA and FQGNSA. The CDR3 spells CASSLEGPGLNQPQHF. The CDR3 DNA follows: TGTGCCAGCAGCTTAGAGGGTCCGGGACTCAATCAGCCCCAGCATTTT.

The chain is built from TRBV6-2 or TRBV6-3 and TRBJ1-6; no definite D call. Germline V gene lookup returns CDR1 MNHEY and CDR2 SVGEGT. This CDR3 spans 13 amino acids. Trimming took off 0 bases at V and 10 bases at J, with 7 bases between the two ends. The CDR3 region is CASSYSAGSPLHF. CDR3 nucleotide sequence: TGTGCCAGCAGTTACTCGGCAGGATCACCCCTCCACTTT.

The chain links TRBV7-9 to TRBJ1-1; 8 bases line up with TRBD1. In germline, CDR1 is SEHNR, CDR2 FQNEAQ (reference sequence). The CDR3 contains 15 residues. The V gene end was trimmed by 5 bases and the J gene end by 3 bases; junction bases not matched to a gene: 8. For the CDR3, the DNA is TGTGCCAGCAGCCCTCGGACAGGGCCAGACACTGAAGCTTTCTTT. Its protein is CASSPRTGPDTEAFF.

This clone has a single count. The rearrangement uses TRBV5-5 and TRBJ1-6; unclear D gene. Germline V gene sequence: CDR1 SGHKS, CDR2 YYEKEE (reference sequence). The CDR3 is made up of 15 amino acids. V lost 1 base and J lost 4, with 9 bases in between. DNA of the CDR3: TGTGCCAGCAGCTTGTCGGCAGGTTATAATTCACCCCTCCACTTT. The encoded protein is CASSLSAGYNSPLHF.

The chain links TRBV6-1 to TRBJ2-5; D remains ambiguous. The germline CDR1 and CDR2 sequences are MNHNS and SASEGT. CDR3 length: 13 amino acids. Trimming took 0 bases from V and 5 from J, leaving 7 bases between them. CDR3 nucleotide sequence: TGTGCCAGCAGTGAAGCCCCCCCGGAGACCCAGTACTTC. Translated: CASSEAPPETQYF.

CDR3 amino acids: CASSPRGQGGSGYTF. CDR3 in DNA: TGTGCCAGCAGCCCGAGGGGACAGGGAGGCTCTGGCTACACCTTC. The rearrangement uses TRBV13 and TRBJ1-2; TRBD1 matches 9 bases. Germline V gene data show CDR1 as PRHDT and CDR2 as FYEKMQ (reference sequence). The CDR3 extends over 15 amino acids. Trimming cost V 5 bases and J 7 bases; bases outside gene matches: 11.

The chain combines TRBV28 with TRBJ2-5; 13 positions match TRBD2. Germline V gene data show CDR1 as MDHEN and CDR2 as SYDVKM. The CDR3 has 16 amino acids. Trimming at V came to 6 bases and at J to 5 bases, leaving 9 bases not matched to a gene. CDR3 amino acids: CASSPLGTSGIETQYF. Here the CDR3 DNA reads TGTGCCAGCAGCCCCCTAGGGACTAGCGGGATTGAGACCCAGTACTTC.

The rearrangement joins TRBV3-1 (or the pseudogene TRBV3-2) to TRBJ2-4; possibly TRBD1 for D (5 bases). V lost 1 base, J lost 4 bases, and 11 bases lay in between. From germline, CDR1 is LGHDT and CDR2 YNNKEL (reference sequence). This CDR3 contains 15 residues. The CDR3 nucleotides read TGTGCCAGCAGCCAAGCGCGCAGGGCAAAAAACATTCAGTACTTC. It yields the protein CASSQARRAKNIQYF.

The chain couples TRBV19 to TRBJ2-1; TRBD2 might be the D (6 bases). Trimming pared 5 bases from V and 3 bases from J, leaving 17 bases between. The CDR3 length is 16 residues. Germline V gives CDR1 LNHDA, CDR2 SQIVND (reference sequence). The CDR3: CASSPDSGMIYNEQFF. The CDR3 DNA sequence: TGTGCCAGTAGTCCGGATAGCGGAATGATCTACAATGAGCAGTTCTTC.

J is TRBJ2-4 and V is TRBV4-3; 8 bases are a match to TRBD2. Unmatched junction bases numbered 14, after V lost 1 base and J lost 6 bases. CDR1 and CDR2 from the germline V gene are LGHNA and YSLEER. CDR3 size: 18 residues. CDR3 bases: TGCGCCAGCAGCCAAGCCCCCGGCGGACGGGAGGGGAGAAACATTCAGTACTTC. It is translated as CASSQAPGGREGRNIQYF.